Following are 5 T cell receptor beta chains from one sample sequenced in a study of T cell changes during pregnancy in multiple sclerosis. TCRdb keeps only in-frame clones here, not all; method: immunoSEQ multiplex PCR. This sample carries 40,000 to 60,000 clones, around nine tenths of them seen once, and the ten largest clones take around 0.48%. Sequencing was performed on CD4+ T cells from peripheral blood mononuclear cells, taken in the third trimester of pregnancy. The source of these receptors is a female donor with multiple sclerosis, enrolled in a pregnancy study.

The chain is built from TRBV19 and TRBJ1-1; 7 bases agree with TRBD1. CDR1 is LNHDA and CDR2 is SQIVND in the germline V gene (reference sequence). Trimming removed 4 bases from V and 10 bases from J; junction bases left unmatched: 6. The CDR3 extends over 12 amino acids. The CDR3 region has the DNA TGTGCCAGTAGTACCGGGACAGACCGAGCTTTCTTT. This codes for CASSTGTDRAFF.

CDR3 in amino acids: CASRKGAGNQPQHF. The CDR3 region has the DNA TGTGCCAGCAGGAAGGGGGCTGGCAATCAGCCCCAGCATTTT. The rearrangement uses TRBV7-9 and TRBJ1-5; 7 bases line up with TRBD1. The V gene end was trimmed by 6 bases and the J gene end by 2 bases; junction bases not matched to a gene: 4. The CDR3 length is 14 residues. Germline V gives CDR1 SEHNR, CDR2 FQNEAQ (reference sequence). Full variable domain (missing parts from reference TRBV7-9 and TRBJ1-5): DTGVSQNPRHKITKRGQNVTFRCDPISEHNRLYWYRQTLGQGPEFLTYFQNEAQLEKSRLLSDRFSAERPKGSFSTLEIQRTEQGDSAMYLCASRKGAGNQPQHFGDGTRLSIL.

This clone was counted once. This chain uses TRBV6-5 with TRBJ1-4; D may be TRBD1 (6 bases). CDR3 length: 15 residues. The germline CDR1 and CDR2 sequences are MNHEY and SVGAGI. V was trimmed by 5 bases and J by 2 bases, leaving 12 bases between them. The chain's CDR3 is CASSHRQATNEKLFF. The CDR3 nucleotides are TGTGCCAGCAGTCATAGACAGGCGACTAATGAAAAACTGTTTTTT.

This sequence joins TRBV19 and TRBJ1-1, with a possible D match to TRBD1 (5 bases). Looked up from germline, CDR1 is LNHDA and CDR2 is SQIVND (reference sequence). Trimming cost V 6 bases and J 6 bases, with 14 bases left between them. CDR3 length: 13 residues. The CDR3 DNA reads TGTGCCAGTAGAGGGGTGGGGACTGCTGAAGCTTTCTTT. Residues: CASRGVGTAEAFF.

The J gene is TRBJ2-1, the V gene TRBV5-1; TRBD2 is a possible D gene (6 bases). The CDR3 covers 15 residues. The germline V gene encodes CDR1 SGHRS and CDR2 YFSETQ. V gave up 0 bases and J gave up 7 bases, with 14 bases separating them. CDR3 DNA sequence: TGCGCCAGCAGCTTGGGGACTATGGTGGGGAATGAGCAGTTCTTC. The encoded protein is CASSLGTMVGNEQFF. Based on the CDR3 plus reference TRBV5-1 and TRBJ2-1, the full variable domain is KAGVTQTPRYLIKTRGQQVTLSCSPISGHRSVSWYQQTPGQGLQFLFEYFSETQRNKGNFPGRFSGRQFSNSRSEMNVSTLELGDSALYLCASSLGTMVGNEQFFGPGTRLTVL.